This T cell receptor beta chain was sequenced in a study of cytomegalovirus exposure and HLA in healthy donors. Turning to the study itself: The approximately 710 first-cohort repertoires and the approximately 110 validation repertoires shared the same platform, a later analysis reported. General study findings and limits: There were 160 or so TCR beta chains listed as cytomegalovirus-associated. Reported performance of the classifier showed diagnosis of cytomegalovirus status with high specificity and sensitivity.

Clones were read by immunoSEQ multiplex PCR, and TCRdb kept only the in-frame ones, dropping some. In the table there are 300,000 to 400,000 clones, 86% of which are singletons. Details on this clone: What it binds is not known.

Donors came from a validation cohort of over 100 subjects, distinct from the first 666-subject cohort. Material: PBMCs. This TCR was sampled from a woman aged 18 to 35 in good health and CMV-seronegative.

CDR3 protein: CASIPRGHEQYF. In nucleotides, the CDR3 is TGTGCCAGCATCCCCAGGGGGCACGAGCAGTACTTC. The J gene is TRBJ2-7, the V gene TRBV2; 8 nucleotides line up with TRBD1. From germline, CDR1 is SNHLY and CDR2 FYNNEI. Germline trimming cut 7 bases from V and 5 bases from J; bases unmatched to any gene: 4. The CDR3 contains 12 residues.